This T cell receptor (beta chain) originates from a study of blood T cell repertoires in COVID-19. Germline-derived CDR1 and CDR2 are LGHNA and YNFKEQ. V lost 0 bases, J lost 7 bases, and 9 bases lay in between. The CDR3 has 13 residues. Libraries were prepared by immunoSEQ multiplex PCR; TCRdb keeps only in-frame clonotypes and omits some of them. The data contain approximately 250,000 clones, approximately 85% of them seen just once; the ten biggest clones take up 5.1%. The chain combines TRBV4-2 with TRBJ1-1; unclear D gene. This receptor was obtained from a man aged 50-60 years with COVID-19, enrolled during active disease. The sequencing input was peripheral blood. CDR3 nucleotide sequence: TGTGCCAGCAGCCAAGAACATGGTGTTGAAGCTTTCTTT. It codes for CASSQEHGVEAFF.